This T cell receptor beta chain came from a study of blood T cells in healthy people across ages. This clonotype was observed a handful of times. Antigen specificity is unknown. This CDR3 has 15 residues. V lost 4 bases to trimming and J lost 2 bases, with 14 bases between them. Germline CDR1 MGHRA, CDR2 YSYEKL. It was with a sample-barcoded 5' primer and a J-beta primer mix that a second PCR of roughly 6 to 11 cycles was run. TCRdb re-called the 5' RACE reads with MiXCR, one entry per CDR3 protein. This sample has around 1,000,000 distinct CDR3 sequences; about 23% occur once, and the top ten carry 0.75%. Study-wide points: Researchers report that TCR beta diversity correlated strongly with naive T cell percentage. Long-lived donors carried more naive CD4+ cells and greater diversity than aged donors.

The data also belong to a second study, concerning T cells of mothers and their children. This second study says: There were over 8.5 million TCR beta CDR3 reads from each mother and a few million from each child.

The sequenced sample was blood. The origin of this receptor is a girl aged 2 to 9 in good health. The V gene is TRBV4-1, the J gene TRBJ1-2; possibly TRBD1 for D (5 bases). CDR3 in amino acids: CASSPWKGLNYGYTF. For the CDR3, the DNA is TGCGCCAGCAGCCCCTGGAAGGGGCTAAACTATGGCTACACCTTC.